This T cell receptor beta chain was documented in a study of CD8+ T cells in alopecia areata. This CDR3 contains 16 residues. The V gene's germline CDR1 is LNHNV and CDR2 YYDKDF (reference sequence). V was trimmed by 0 bases and J by 1 base, leaving 9 bases between them. Turning to this clone: The antigen remains undetermined.

Investigators isolated RNA and reverse transcribed it into cDNA to act as the sequencing template. Sequenced by immunoSEQ multiplex PCR; TCRdb stores in-frame clones only, minus some. The data contain tens of thousands of clones, around three quarters of them singletons. Study-wide results and caveats: Although TCR sharing was seen in mice, sharing across patients was less clear, possibly for HLA-related reasons.

The sequencing sample was made of NKG2D-low CD8+ T cells sorted from blood. This sequence was found in a human donor with alopecia areata. J is TRBJ2-2 and V is TRBV15; D unresolved. DNA for the CDR3: TGTGCCACCAGCAGAGATCCCGGGCTGAACACCGGGGAGCTGTTTTTT. The encoded protein is CATSRDPGLNTGELFF.